The 18 T cell receptor beta chains given below trace back to one sample, sequenced in a study of blood T cell repertoires in COVID-19. Method: immunoSEQ multiplex PCR; TCRdb's copy keeps in-frame clones and lacks some. The sample has 150,000 or so clones, about nine tenths seen once; the top ten hold more than 3.5%. Sequencing was carried out using PBMCs or T cells enriched from blood (not recorded which). These receptors were collected from a man between 50 and 59 years old who had recovered from COVID-19.

The chain has TRBV7-9 and TRBJ2-3; 9 positions match TRBD1. Germline trimming cut 4 bases from V and 4 bases from J; bases unmatched to any gene: 9. Germline assignment: CDR1 SEHNR and CDR2 FQNEAQ (reference sequence). This CDR3 has 16 amino acids. CDR3 region: CASSSRDRAWADTQYF. DNA for the CDR3: TGTGCCAGCAGCTCGAGGGACAGGGCTTGGGCAGATACGCAGTATTTT.

The chain combines TRBV10-3 with TRBJ2-1; D perhaps matches TRBD2 (6 bases). The CDR3 loop spans 15 amino acids. V shed 4 bases and J shed 3 bases, with 13 bases lying between them. The germline gives CDR1 ENHRY, CDR2 SYGVKD. This chain's CDR3 is CAISVGSGSYNEQFF. CDR3 nucleotide sequence: TGTGCCATCAGTGTGGGTAGCGGAAGCTACAATGAGCAGTTCTTC.

This clone was observed a handful of times. The chain couples TRBV28 to TRBJ2-3; the match to TRBD2 covers 8 bases. Trimming at V came to 10 bases and at J to 4 bases, leaving 13 bases not matched to a gene. The CDR3 spans 15 residues. CDR1 is MDHEN, CDR2 SYDVKM, per germline. The DNA for the CDR3 is TGTGCCACCTTACGGGAGGGGGGTTTGTCAGATACGCAGTATTTT. Its translation is CATLREGGLSDTQYF.

The chain links TRBV21-1 to TRBJ2-5; the D call of TRBD2 is as the table states it, not checked on the DNA. TRBV21-1 is deemed a pseudogene. This CDR3 comprises 16 residues. CDR3 nucleotides: TGTGCCCATAGCAAAGGAGGACGGGGTATGTGTAGGACCCAGTACTTC. Translating gives CAHSKGGRGMCRTQYF.

This clone is medium-sized (0.01 to 0.1%) in the sample. The gene calls are TRBV4-2 and TRBJ2-2, with D possibly matching TRBD1 (6 bases). The CDR3 is 15 amino acids. CDR1 is LGHNA and CDR2 is YNFKEQ in the germline V gene. Deletions cut 0 bases from V and 7 bases from J, with 12 bases between. This chain's CDR3 is CASSQDKDSRGELFF. CDR3 bases: TGTGCCAGCAGCCAAGATAAGGACAGCCGCGGGGAGCTGTTTTTT.

The chain joins TRBV4-2 to TRBJ2-3, with 7 bases matching TRBD1. V lost 4 bases, J lost 4 bases, and 8 bases stayed unmatched. CDR1 and CDR2 (germline): LGHNA, YNFKEQ. There are 15 residues in the CDR3. CDR3: CASSPGQKMSDTQYF. CDR3 nucleotide sequence: TGTGCCAGCAGCCCGGGACAGAAAATGTCAGATACGCAGTATTTT.

The chain employs TRBV5-5 and TRBJ1-2; 11 bases are shared with TRBD1. Germline V gene data show CDR1 as SGHKS and CDR2 as YYEKEE (reference sequence). CDR3 length: 14 residues. With 3 bases clipped from V and 3 bases from J, the junction kept 1 base outside the gene matches. CDR3 sequence: CASSWDRGDYGYTF. CDR3 DNA: TGTGCCAGCAGCTGGGACAGGGGGGACTATGGCTACACCTTC.

This clone was picked up one time. This rearrangement joins TRBV7-2 to TRBJ1-1; TRBD1 matches at 8 bases. Germline trimming cut 5 bases from V and 10 bases from J; bases unmatched to any gene: 9. This CDR3 is built from 13 residues. The germline V gene encodes CDR1 SGHTA and CDR2 FQGNSA. CDR3: CASSGGQGLRAFF. As DNA, the CDR3 is TGTGCCAGCAGCGGAGGACAGGGTCTCAGAGCTTTCTTT. Together with reference TRBV7-2 and TRBJ1-1, the CDR3 gives the full variable domain: GAGVSQSPSNKVTEKGKDVELRCDPISGHTALYWYRQSLGQGLEFLIYFQGNSAPDKSGLPSDRFSAERTGGSVSTLTIQRTQQEDSAVYLCASSGGQGLRAFFGQGTRLTVV.

The chain is built from TRBV7-2 and TRBJ1-1; 7 positions agree with TRBD1. There are 15 residues in the CDR3. J gave up 6 bases and V 3 bases, and 10 bases lay outside the gene matches. Per germline, CDR1 SGHTA and CDR2 FQGNSA. CDR3 bases: TGTGCCAGCAGCTTGGCCGCAGGGGGTTTTTCTGAAGCTTTCTTT. It encodes CASSLAAGGFSEAFF.

This chain uses TRBV7-9 with TRBJ2-3; TRBD1 matches 9 bases. Germline V gene sequence: CDR1 SEHNR, CDR2 FQNEAQ (reference sequence). V dropped 5 bases and J dropped 5; count of bases not matched to a gene: 8. The CDR3 is made up of 15 amino acids. CDR3 nucleotide sequence: TGTGCCAGCAGCCCCGGGACAGGGAAGGGAGATACGCAGTATTTT. It encodes CASSPGTGKGDTQYF.

This sequence joins TRBV6-5 and TRBJ1-3; 10 bases are shared with TRBD1. CDR3 length: 13 amino acids. Germline loops: CDR1 MNHEY, CDR2 SVGAGI. V trimming: 5 bases; J trimming: 7 bases; junction bases outside the gene matches: 2. CDR3 bases: TGTGCCAGCAGTCCGGGACAGGGGAACACCATATATTTT. Translation gives CASSPGQGNTIYF.

This clone was detected only a few times. The sample carries other DNA sequences with the same CDR3. The V gene is TRBV24-1, the J gene TRBJ2-7; 7 nucleotides agree with TRBD1. CDR3 length: 15 residues. Germline V gene lookup returns CDR1 KGHDR and CDR2 SFDVKD. Trimming removed 4 bases from V and 2 bases from J; junction bases left unmatched: 7. CDR3 in amino acids: CATSDPRDRTYEQYF. As DNA, the CDR3 is TGTGCCACCAGTGACCCACGGGACAGAACCTACGAGCAGTACTTC.

The CDR3 sequence: CASSLNSGSREAFF. DNA for the CDR3: TGTGCCAGCAGCTTAAACTCCGGGAGTCGTGAAGCTTTCTTT. The chain recombines TRBV11-3 with TRBJ1-1; no definite D call. Trimming shortened V by 2 bases and J by 7 bases, and 14 bases separated the two germline ends. The CDR3 length is 14 residues. Looked up from germline, CDR1 is SGHNT and CDR2 is YENEEA.

A few counts support this clone. This sequence joins TRBV6-2 or TRBV6-3 and TRBJ2-7, with D possibly being TRBD1 (5 bases). V shed 0 bases and J shed 2 bases, with 5 bases lying between them. CDR3 size: 13 residues. Per germline, CDR1 MNHEY and CDR2 SVGEGT. The CDR3 region is CASSYSDTYEQYF. The CDR3 bases are TGTGCCAGCAGTTACTCGGACACCTACGAGCAGTACTTC.

J is TRBJ2-3 and V is TRBV11-3; D is unresolved. Germline V gene sequence: CDR1 SGHNT, CDR2 YENEEA. V lost 1 base and J 0 bases, leaving 14 bases between the germline ends. This CDR3 region has 17 residues. DNA of the CDR3: TGTGCCAGCAGCTTAGGGAGAGACTCGTCTAGCACAGATACGCAGTATTTT. This translates into CASSLGRDSSSTDTQYF.

V gene TRBV6-5 combines with J gene TRBJ1-5; no reliable D call. This CDR3 has 14 residues. Germline assignment: CDR1 MNHEY and CDR2 SVGAGI. Trimming left V 7 bases short and J 0 bases short, with 10 bases between. CDR3 bases: TGTGCCAGCACTCCCTCCTATAGCAATCAGCCCCAGCATTTT. Translating gives CASTPSYSNQPQHF.

This clone was seen once. This chain joins TRBV5-1 and TRBJ1-6, with 9 nucleotides matching TRBD1. V lost 1 base and J lost 7; bases outside the gene matches: 6. This CDR3 spans 16 amino acids. Germline V lookup: CDR1 SGHRS, CDR2 YFSETQ. CDR3 DNA sequence: TGCGCCAGCAGCTTGTCTACGGGACAGGGAAATTCACCCCTCCACTTT. It is translated as CASSLSTGQGNSPLHF. The variable domain in full, with the rest retrieved from reference TRBV5-1 and TRBJ1-6, is KAGVTQTPRYLIKTRGQQVTLSCSPISGHRSVSWYQQTPGQGLQFLFEYFSETQRNKGNFPGRFSGRQFSNSRSEMNVSTLELGDSALYLCASSLSTGQGNSPLHFGNGTRLTVT.

V is TRBV7-9 and J is TRBJ1-3, with D possibly TRBD1 on 5 matching bases. CDR3 length equals 15 residues. Germline CDR1 and CDR2: SEHNR and FQNEAQ (reference sequence). The V gene lost 3 bases and the J gene lost 4 bases, with 13 bases spanning the gap. The CDR3 is CASSFGGNGGNTIYF. As DNA, the CDR3 is TGTGCCAGCAGCTTCGGGGGAAACGGCGGAAACACCATATATTTT. Full variable domain (missing parts from reference TRBV7-9 and TRBJ1-3): DTGVSQNPRHKITKRGQNVTFRCDPISEHNRLYWYRQTLGQGPEFLTYFQNEAQLEKSRLLSDRFSAERPKGSFSTLEIQRTEQGDSAMYLCASSFGGNGGNTIYFGEGSWLTVV.